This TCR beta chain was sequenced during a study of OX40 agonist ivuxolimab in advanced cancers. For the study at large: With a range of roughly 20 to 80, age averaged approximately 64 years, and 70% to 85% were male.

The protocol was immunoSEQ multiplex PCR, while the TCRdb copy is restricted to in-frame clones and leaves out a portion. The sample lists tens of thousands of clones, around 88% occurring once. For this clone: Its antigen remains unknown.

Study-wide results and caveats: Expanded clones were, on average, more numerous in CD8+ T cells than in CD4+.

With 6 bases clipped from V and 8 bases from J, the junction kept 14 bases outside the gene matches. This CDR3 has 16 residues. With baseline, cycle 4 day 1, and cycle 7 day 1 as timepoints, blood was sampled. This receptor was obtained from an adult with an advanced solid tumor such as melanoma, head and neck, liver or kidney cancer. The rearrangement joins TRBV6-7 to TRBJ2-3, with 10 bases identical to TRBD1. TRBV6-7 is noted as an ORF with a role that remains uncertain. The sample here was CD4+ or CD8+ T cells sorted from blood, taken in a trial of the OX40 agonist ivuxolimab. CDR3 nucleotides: TGTGCCAGCAGATTCCGGGACAGGGGTGGTGGAACTACGCAGTATTTT. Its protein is CASRFRDRGGGTTQYF.